The TCR beta chain described here comes from a study of Ad26.COV2.S vaccination and SARS-CoV-2 variants. Study outcomes and limitations: Analytic work on TCR breadth and depth might have understated the full extent of total T cell responses.

Unmatched junction bases numbered 2, after V lost 2 bases and J lost 10 bases. CDR3 length: 12 residues. Germline-derived CDR1 and CDR2 are SGHRS and YFSETQ. Libraries were prepared by immunoSEQ multiplex PCR; TCRdb keeps only in-frame clonotypes and omits some of them. Among around 270,000 clones listed, around nine tenths were seen once. The treatment was: approximately 18 received Ad26.COV2.S at low or high dose, single or two shots; a few received placebo; per-sample allocation not given. Specimen acquisition occurred on day 63 following the initial vaccine or placebo injection. This adult donor, from Boston, was 18-55 years old. On this clone: Antigen: not known.

The TCR sequence derives from a person between 18 and 65 years old who received the Ad26.COV2.S COVID-19 vaccine or a placebo. Material: peripheral blood, obtained in a trial of Ad26.COV2.S vaccine versus placebo. The chain recombines TRBV5-1 with TRBJ2-1; TRBD2 aligns across 8 bases. The CDR3 DNA is TGCGCCAGCAGCTTAGGCGGGAGGGAGCAGTTCTTC. Its protein is CASSLGGREQFF.